Included here is one TCR beta chain sequence, with context. The ends were cut back, 2 bases at V and 0 bases at J, with 14 bases in the middle. There are 17 residues in the CDR3. The germline V gene encodes CDR1 MNHEY and CDR2 SMNVEV (reference sequence). Investigators sought sequencing depths of between 1 in 200,000 and 1 in 1 million T cells. Here immunoSEQ multiplex PCR was the method, and the copy in TCRdb shows in-frame clones only, minus some. The table lists approximately 200,000 clones, around 70% of them singletons. This sample was included in a study of cytotoxic CD8 clonotypes in ibrutinib-treated CLL.

This receptor was identified in a human donor with chronic lymphocytic leukemia. The starting material was PBMCs, obtained after 24 months of ibrutinib treatment. The chain carries TRBV27 and TRBJ1-3, with D maybe TRBD1 (6 bases). DNA of the CDR3: TGTGCCAGCAGTTTACTCGGGGGCCCAAGCTCTGGAAACACCATATATTTT. This sequence encodes CASSLLGGPSSGNTIYF.